Sequencing of this T cell receptor (beta chain) was carried out in a study of T cells in Graves' hyperthyroidism and ophthalmopathy. Study findings and constraints: Ophthalmopathy stood apart from stable hyperthyroidism in a 13 V-J model.

Germline CDR1 and CDR2: LGHDT and YNNKEL (reference sequence). The CDR3 spans 13 residues. Deletions cut 4 bases from V and 10 bases from J, with 14 bases between. RNA transcripts served as the template for amplifying TCR beta CDR3 regions. A first-round RT-PCR of the TCR CDR3 used the HTBI primer set. MiXCR, applied by TCRdb to the multiplex PCR reads, yields one record per CDR3 protein. The data show over 400,000 distinct CDR3 sequences, with roughly 14% seen just once and 13% held by the top ten. The table lists this clonotype with many counts. Its target is not known. Sequenced: blood. The V call is TRBV3-1, the J call TRBJ2-1; D is undetermined. The receptor's source is a man aged 18 to 35 with Graves' ophthalmopathy. The CDR3 region is CASSPSALGEQFF. As DNA, the CDR3 is TGTGCCAGCAGCCCGTCTGCCCTAGGGGAGCAGTTCTTC.